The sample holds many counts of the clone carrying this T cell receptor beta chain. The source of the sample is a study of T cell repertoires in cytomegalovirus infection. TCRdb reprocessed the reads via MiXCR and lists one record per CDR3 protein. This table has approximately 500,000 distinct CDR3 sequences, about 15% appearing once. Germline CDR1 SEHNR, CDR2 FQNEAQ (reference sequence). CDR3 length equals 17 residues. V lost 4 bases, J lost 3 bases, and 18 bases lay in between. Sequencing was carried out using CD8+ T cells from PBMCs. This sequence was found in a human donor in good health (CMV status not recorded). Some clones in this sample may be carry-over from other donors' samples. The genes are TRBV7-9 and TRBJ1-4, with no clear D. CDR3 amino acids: CASSSARPPAANEKLFF. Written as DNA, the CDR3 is TGTGCCAGCAGCTCCGCAAGACCTCCGGCGGCTAATGAAAAACTGTTTTTT.